Listed here is a single T cell receptor beta chain. Its antigen is unknown. Assays were performed on approximately 100,000 TCR templates per sample. This table comes from immunoSEQ multiplex PCR, and its TCRdb copy is limited to in-frame clones, with some not included. The table has more than 90,000 clones, about 93% seen once. CDR3 length equals 15 residues. The V gene lost 0 bases and the J gene lost 2 bases, with 10 bases spanning the gap. Germline CDR1 and CDR2: MNHNY and SVGAGI (reference sequence). These data belong to a study of siplizumab effects on memory and regulatory T cells. Regarding the study as a whole: Suppressive capability of dividing Tregs from siplizumab cultures went unverified. There were only a minor fraction of alloreactive clones that mapped to unstimulated subsets. Some alloreactive sequences were traceable to unstimulated CD4+ memory cells, and siplizumab significantly reduced them.

The source material was non-Treg CD4+ T cells sorted from blood. The chain has TRBV6-6 and TRBJ2-5; possibly TRBD1 for D (5 bases). This clonotype originated in a human donor in good health. CDR3 amino acids: CASSYSTTAQETQYF. For the CDR3, the DNA is TGTGCCAGCAGTTACTCTACGACAGCACAAGAGACCCAGTACTTC.